This T cell receptor (beta chain) is from a study of cytomegalovirus exposure and HLA in healthy donors. This CDR3 is 14 amino acids long. Germline V gene lookup returns CDR1 LGHNA and CDR2 YSLEER. V shed 4 bases, J shed 5 bases, and the junction held 8 bases outside the gene matches. The PCR contained 60 Vbeta and 13 Jbeta primers. Only in-frame clones appear in the TCRdb table, and some are missing; sequencing was by immunoSEQ multiplex PCR. The sample lists about 150,000 clones, about 64% occurring once. The sample was PBMCs. This sequence joins TRBV4-3 and TRBJ2-7; 7 bases agree with TRBD1. This sequence was found in a man between 60 and 70 years old in good health and CMV-seronegative. CDR3 DNA: TGCGCCAGCAGCCGCCAACACAGGGGCCACGAGCAGTACTTC. Translating it yields CASSRQHRGHEQYF.